Listed below are T cell receptor beta chains from one sample, sequenced in a study of CD8 T cells in ankylosing spondylitis. TCRdb analysed the 5' RACE reads with MiXCR anew, one entry per CDR3 protein. The sample lists around 120,000 distinct CDR3 sequences; 24% were seen once. The sample comprised synovial fluid, either unsorted or a sorted T cell fraction (not recorded which). The receptors derive from a male donor with ankylosing spondylitis. Both conserved end residues are part of each CDR3. The order of the fields is clone size, D gene, V gene, J gene, CDR3 protein, CDR3 DNA. The D gene is left open where the match is weak. For some rows the clone size is stated as once, few or many, or as a class when expanded; others skip it.

NA	NA	TRBV12-3/TRBV12-4	TRBJ1-5	CASSFGVHQPQHF	TGTGCCAGCAGTTTTGGGGTTCATCAGCCCCAGCATTTT
NA	NA	TRBV7-8	TRBJ2-1	CASSLVGGRTYNEQFF	TGTGCCAGCAGCTTAGTTGGGGGCAGAACTTACAATGAGCAGTTCTTC
few	NA	TRBV29-1	TRBJ2-3	CSVGGGTDTQYF	TGCAGCGTTGGGGGGGGCACAGATACGCAGTATTTT
many	NA	TRBV10-1	TRBJ2-1	CASSENRVMFGNEQFF	TGCGCCAGCAGTGAAAACAGGGTTATGTTCGGAAATGAGCAGTTCTTC
NA	NA	TRBV14	TRBJ2-7	CASSQAVSGYEQYF	TGTGCCAGCAGCCAAGCCGTGTCGGGATACGAGCAGTACTTC
NA	NA	TRBV12-3/TRBV12-4	TRBJ1-2	CASSFGRHYGYTF	TGTGCCAGCAGTTTTGGCAGGCACTATGGCTACACCTTC
NA	NA	TRBV15	TRBJ1-2	CATSGARRGYTF	TGTGCCACCAGCGGGGCCCGGCGGGGCTACACCTTC
NA	NA	TRBV11-3	TRBJ1-5	CASSLDENQPQHF	TGTGCCAGCAGCTTAGATGAGAATCAGCCCCAGCATTTT
few	NA	TRBV19	TRBJ2-6	CASTPGVTSGANVLTF	TGTGCCAGTACACCGGGCGTAACCTCTGGGGCCAACGTCCTGACTTTC
NA	TRBD2	TRBV29-1	TRBJ2-7	CSVVPREGFEQYF	TGCAGCGTTGTGCCCAGGGAGGGCTTCGAGCAGTACTTC
many	NA	TRBV12-3/TRBV12-4	TRBJ2-2	CASSPLATPGELFF	TGTGCCAGCAGCCCACTAGCTACGCCCGGGGAGCTGTTTTTT
few	NA	TRBV12-3/TRBV12-4	TRBJ2-1	CASSPGPSSYNEQFF	TGTGCCAGCAGTCCGGGACCTTCTTCCTACAATGAGCAGTTCTTC
NA	NA	TRBV4-2	TRBJ2-2	CASSQGGKAGELFF	TGTGCCAGCAGCCAAGGTGGCAAAGCCGGGGAGCTGTTTTTT
many	TRBD1	TRBV12-3/TRBV12-4	TRBJ1-4	CASSLGDRGDQKLFF	TGTGCCAGCAGTTTGGGGGACAGGGGGGATCAAAAACTGTTTTTT
NA	NA	TRBV11-2	TRBJ1-4	CASSPGPTNEKLFF	TGTGCCAGCAGCCCAGGGCCAACTAATGAAAAACTGTTTTTT
few	TRBD1	TRBV7-9	TRBJ2-4	CASSSPGTGENIQYF	TGTGCCAGCAGCTCTCCCGGGACAGGGGAAAACATTCAGTACTTC
few	NA	TRBV18	TRBJ2-6	CASSLWTDLVTF	TGTGCCAGCTCTCTTTGGACAGACCTGGTGACTTTC
few	TRBD2	TRBV27	TRBJ2-1	CASSQTLAGEWNEQFF	TGTGCCAGCAGCCAAACTCTAGCGGGAGAATGGAATGAGCAGTTCTTC
many	NA	TRBV12-3/TRBV12-4	TRBJ2-2	CASSPRGALGTGELFF	TGTGCCAGCAGCCCCCGGGGGGCCTTGGGCACCGGGGAGCTGTTTTTT
NA	NA	TRBV5-1	TRBJ2-3	CASSLDPGANTQYF	TGCGCCAGCAGCTTGGATCCGGGAGCGAATACGCAGTATTTT
many	NA	TRBV7-2	TRBJ2-3	CAIWGASGAESTDTQYF	TGTGCCATCTGGGGGGCTAGCGGAGCTGAATCGACAGATACGCAGTATTTT
few	NA	TRBV24-1	TRBJ2-1	CATSGGLLSYNEQFF	TGTGCCACCAGTGGGGGGCTCCTCTCCTACAATGAGCAGTTCTTC
NA	NA	TRBV25-1	TRBJ2-7	CASNGGGSSYEQYF	TGTGCCAGCAACGGGGGCGGGAGCTCCTACGAGCAGTACTTC
many	NA	TRBV12-3/TRBV12-4	TRBJ1-4	CASLRTQLTGNEKLFF	TGTGCCAGCCTAAGGACACAACTGACGGGGAATGAAAAACTGTTTTTT
few	NA	TRBV24-1	TRBJ2-1	CATSDIGTGRSYNEQFF	TGTGCCACCAGTGATATCGGTACCGGGAGATCGTACAATGAGCAGTTCTTC
NA	NA	TRBV12-3/TRBV12-4	TRBJ2-1	CASTTGRSSYNEQFF	TGTGCCAGCACCACGGGCCGGAGCTCCTACAATGAGCAGTTCTTC
many	NA	TRBV6-6	TRBJ2-6	CASMSGANVLTF	TGTGCCAGCATGTCTGGGGCCAACGTCCTGACTTTC
NA	NA	TRBV2	TRBJ2-3	CASSAYTDTQYF	TGTGCCAGCAGTGCTTACACAGATACGCAGTATTTT
few	NA	TRBV3-1	TRBJ1-1	CASTFGETEAFF	TGTGCCAGCACATTCGGGGAAACTGAAGCTTTCTTT
few	TRBD1	TRBV7-9	TRBJ2-3	CASSIGQGATDTQYF	TGTGCCAGCAGCATTGGACAGGGGGCAACAGATACGCAGTATTTT
NA	NA	TRBV7-2	TRBJ2-7	CASSLAQGPYEQYF	TGTGCCAGCAGCTTAGCGCAGGGCCCCTACGAGCAGTACTTC
NA	NA	TRBV12-3/TRBV12-4	TRBJ2-4	CASSLDGTNIQYF	TGTGCCAGCAGTTTAGACGGGACTAACATTCAGTACTTC
NA	NA	TRBV20-1	TRBJ2-5	CSARGREETQYF	TGCAGTGCCAGGGGCAGAGAAGAGACCCAGTACTTC
NA	NA	TRBV27	TRBJ2-7	CASRAGQRANEQYF	TGTGCCAGCAGGGCCGGACAGAGGGCCAACGAGCAGTACTTC
NA	TRBD2	TRBV12-3/TRBV12-4	TRBJ2-1	CASSPGLAKSYNEQFF	TGTGCCAGCAGCCCGGGACTAGCGAAATCCTACAATGAGCAGTTCTTC
NA	TRBD1	TRBV29-1	TRBJ2-5	CSGSRGETQYF	TGCAGCGGGAGCAGGGGGGAGACCCAGTACTTC
NA	NA	TRBV24-1	TRBJ2-3	CATSRLGDTQYF	TGTGCCACCAGTCGCCTCGGGGATACGCAGTATTTT
few	NA	TRBV11-3	TRBJ2-1	CASSPGHNEQFF	TGTGCCAGCAGTCCTGGACACAATGAGCAGTTCTTC
NA	NA	TRBV11-2	TRBJ1-6	CASSSRRESSYNSPLHF	TGTGCCAGCAGCTCCAGACGGGAAAGCTCCTATAATTCACCCCTCCACTTT
NA	NA	TRBV3-1	TRBJ1-1	CASSQGIGAFF	TGTGCCAGCAGCCAAGGAATAGGAGCTTTCTTT
NA	TRBD2	TRBV5-1	TRBJ2-3	CASSLSGMSTDTQYF	TGCGCCAGCAGCCTTAGCGGGATGAGCACAGATACGCAGTATTTT
few	NA	TRBV12-3/TRBV12-4	TRBJ2-3	CASSLQTADTQYF	TGTGCCAGCAGTTTACAGACGGCGGATACGCAGTATTTT